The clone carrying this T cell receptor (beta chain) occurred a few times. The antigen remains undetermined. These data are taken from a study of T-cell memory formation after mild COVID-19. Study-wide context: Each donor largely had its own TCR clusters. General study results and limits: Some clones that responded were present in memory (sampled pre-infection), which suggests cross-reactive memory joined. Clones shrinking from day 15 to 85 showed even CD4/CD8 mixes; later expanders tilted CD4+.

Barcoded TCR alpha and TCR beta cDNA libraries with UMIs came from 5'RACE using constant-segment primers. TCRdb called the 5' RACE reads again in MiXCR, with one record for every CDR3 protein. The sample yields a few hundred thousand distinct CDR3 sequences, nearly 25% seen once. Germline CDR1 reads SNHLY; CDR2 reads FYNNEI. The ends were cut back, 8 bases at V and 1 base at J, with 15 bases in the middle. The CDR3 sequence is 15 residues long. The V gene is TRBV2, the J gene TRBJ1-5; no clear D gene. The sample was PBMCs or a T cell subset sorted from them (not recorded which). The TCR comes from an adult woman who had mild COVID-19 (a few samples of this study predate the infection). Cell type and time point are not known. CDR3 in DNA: TGTGCCAGCCGAGTGAATGGTGCAAGCAATCAGCCCCAGCATTTT. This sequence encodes CASRVNGASNQPQHF. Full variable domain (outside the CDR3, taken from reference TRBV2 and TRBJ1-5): EPEVTQTPSHQVTQMGQEVILRCVPISNHLYFYWYRQILGQKVEFLVSFYNNEISEKSEIFDDQFSVERPDGSNFTLKIRSTKLEDSAMYFCASRVNGASNQPQHFGDGTRLSIL.